This T cell receptor (beta chain) was retrieved from a study of cytomegalovirus exposure and HLA in healthy donors. The PCR was carried out with 60 Vbeta primers and 13 Jbeta primers. Sequencing used immunoSEQ multiplex PCR; TCRdb keeps in-frame clones, though not all of them. Of over 85,000 clones listed, around 85% are singletons. CDR1 is SGHRS and CDR2 is YFSETQ in the germline V gene. The CDR3 covers 15 residues. Trimming removed 0 bases from V and 0 bases from J; junction bases left unmatched: 0. As regards this clone: Its matching antigen is unknown.

General study findings and limits: With DRB1 most and HLA-C fewest, TCR association rates differed between HLA loci in a later analysis.

The specimen sequenced was PBMCs. This chain uses TRBV5-1 with TRBJ2-3, with 8 bases aligning to TRBD2. The receptor was derived from a man aged 30 to 45 in good health and CMV-seropositive. The CDR3 DNA is TGCGCCAGCAGCTTGGAGCGGGGGAGCACAGATACGCAGTATTTT. This gives the protein CASSLERGSTDTQYF.